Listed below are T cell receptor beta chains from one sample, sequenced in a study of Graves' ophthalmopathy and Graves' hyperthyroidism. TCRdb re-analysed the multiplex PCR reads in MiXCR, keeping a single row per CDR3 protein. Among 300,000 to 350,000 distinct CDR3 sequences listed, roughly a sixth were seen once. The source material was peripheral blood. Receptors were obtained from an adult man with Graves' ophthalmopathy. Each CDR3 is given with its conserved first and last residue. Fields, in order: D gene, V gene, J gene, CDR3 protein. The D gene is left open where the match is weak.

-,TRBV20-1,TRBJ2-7,CSARDPILYEQYF
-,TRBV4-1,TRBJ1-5,CASSQELLQPQHF
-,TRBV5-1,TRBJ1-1,CASSLSRVNTEAFF
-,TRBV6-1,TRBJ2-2,CASSGMETGELFF
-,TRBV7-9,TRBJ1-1,CASSLNGAVTEAYF
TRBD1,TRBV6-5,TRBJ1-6,CASSYRRGPNSPLHF
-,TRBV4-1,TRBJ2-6,CASSLDPGSGGANVLTF
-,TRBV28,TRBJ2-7,CASTGVPYYEQYF
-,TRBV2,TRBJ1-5,CASTTDQGLGRNQPQHF
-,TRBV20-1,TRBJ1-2,CSATDNNYGYTF
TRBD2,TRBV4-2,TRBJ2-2,CASSQVAGGAGELFF